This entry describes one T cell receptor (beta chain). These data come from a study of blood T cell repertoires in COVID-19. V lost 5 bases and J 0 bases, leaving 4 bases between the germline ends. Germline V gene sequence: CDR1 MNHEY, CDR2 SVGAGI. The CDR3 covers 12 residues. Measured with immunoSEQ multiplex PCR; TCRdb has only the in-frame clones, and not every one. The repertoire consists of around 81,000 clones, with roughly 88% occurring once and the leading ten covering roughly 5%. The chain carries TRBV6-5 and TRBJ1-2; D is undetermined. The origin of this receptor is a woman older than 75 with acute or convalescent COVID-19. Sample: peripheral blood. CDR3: CASSPSNYGYTF. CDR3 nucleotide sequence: TGTGCCAGCAGTCCTTCTAACTATGGCTACACCTTC.